This T cell receptor (beta chain) was identified in a study of cytomegalovirus exposure and HLA in healthy donors (dated by TCRdb to about 2017). Context from the whole study: An earlier analysis of roughly 570 of the donors reported approximately 300 Gb of sequence data and 95 million to 130 million unique TCR beta sequences obtained from around 180 million T cells. The study aimed to test whether signatures of past pathogen exposure could be identified by cataloging public T cell receptors. The number of typed donors differed by locus: 629-630 for A, B, C, DRB1 and DQB1; some 500 for DQA1; 606 for DPA1; and around 470 for DPB1. The later analysis used no new phenotypic data to find candidate immune exposures, relying instead on TCR beta sequences and their occurrence across donors. Alongside the repertoire data, information on donor age, sex, ethnicity and CMV serostatus was compiled. The genetic ancestry cluster associated with self-reported Caucasian donors included about four fifths of the roughly 410 genotyped donors. In an earlier analysis of 550 to 700 of the donors, high-throughput TCR beta sequencing was used to judge whether each TCR beta V gene segment behaved as functional or pseudogenic. A later genetic analysis used genome-wide SNP genotypes for about three fifths of the 666 donors, treating that subset as a discovery cohort. A later analysis re-examined previously published TCR beta repertoires from roughly 720 donors and added high-resolution HLA genotyping to investigate patterns of TCR occurrence. An early release that covered some 640 HLA-typed donors contained approximately 300 gigabases of sequencing data and 85 million to 100 million unique TCR sequences. Roughly 5 DR-DQ haplotypes were handled as single units for association and clustering, since linkage in the cohort was strong. To predict cytomegalovirus infection status, the study combined high-throughput TCR immunosequencing, statistical association of individual TCRs with disease status, and machine learning. Among about 400 genotyped donors of the cohort, an average of roughly 230,000 unique TCR beta nucleotide sequences was sequenced per donor, of which about 19% were non-productive. Besides the first cohort of 550 to 750 subjects, a separate validation cohort made up of over 95 different subjects was used. Every discovery cohort repertoire had been produced on one sequencing platform. Class I and class II HLA loci were covered by the typing at four-digit resolution. The study used immunosequencing to profile the T cell repertoires of some 600 subjects and linked those repertoires to cytomegalovirus serostatus. Beyond this particular receptor, the publication reports: When HLA alleles, especially DR and DQ, strongly co-occurred, TCR associations were difficult to assign to individual alleles. Compared with equally common non-associated chains, HLA-associated TCR beta chains in a later analysis were more clonally expanded and had lower generation probabilities. A cluster of highly shared sequence variants was judged likely to be a technical artifact of the sequencing pipeline. CMV serostatus was the only immune exposure information available for the cohort. The classifier was reported to diagnose cytomegalovirus status with high specificity and sensitivity in both the original and validation cohorts. In a later analysis, several top co-occurrence clusters were reported to appear linked to parvovirus B19, influenza, CMV and Epstein-Barr virus. A further reported finding was that TCR beta sequences accurately predicted the HLA-A and HLA-B alleles for most subjects in the first cohort. Three of the identified cytomegalovirus-associated TCR beta chains were confirmed in vitro to be specific for cytomegalovirus antigens. In a later analysis, most CMV-associated TCR beta chains were found to appear HLA-restricted, with HLA associations seemingly driven largely by CMV exposure. Only TCR beta chains were sequenced in this cohort, and the absence of alpha or paired-chain data limited detectable features. A later genetic analysis reported fewer N-insertions in productive TCRs among donors in an Asian-associated ancestry cluster than the roughly 670-donor mean. It was suggested by the authors that the approach could potentially be generalized to other disease states and immunological phenotypes. Linkage disequilibrium might explain the correlated functional status among segregating V segments, but an unknown experimental factor could not be ruled out. Roughly 15 rarely observed V segments, including chromosome 9 orphons, were excluded from the earlier analysis of several hundred of the donors because counts were too low. Most TCR sequences were observed very rarely across donors, whereas some public TCRs were present in many individuals. At a false discovery rate of 0.05, a later analysis linked 16,951 TCR beta sequences to specific HLA alleles. Because HLA typing was unavailable for some donors at each locus, only the typed subset was used in association tests. Presence/absence analyses assumed roughly uniform sequencing depth across donors, an assumption that may not hold. A later analysis found that TCR association rates varied across HLA loci, with DRB1 alleles showing the most associated TCRs and HLA-C alleles the fewest. V-gene and J-gene trimming of TCR beta chains was associated with a missense DCLRE1C variant in a later genetic analysis, and the association was replicated in an independent cohort. Some IMGT-functional V segments, including TRBV6-2 and TRBV6-3, could not be distinguished by the 87-base-pair reads and were therefore excluded. An earlier analysis of 587 of the donors showed that most TCR beta V segments appeared in productive rearrangements either about 87% or about 30% of the time, which broadly matched IMGT annotations. In the study, about 150 TCR beta chains were listed as associated with cytomegalovirus.

Library prep was done by the immunoSEQ multiplex PCR assay. A mixture of 60 forward primers for TCR Vbeta segments and 13 reverse primers for TCR Jbeta segments was used in the multiplex PCR. A multiplex PCR assay on genomic DNA amplified the CDR3 region of rearranged TCR beta genes. Amplified TCR beta libraries were sequenced as 87-base-pair reads on the Illumina HiSeq System. In the original analysis: In a later analysis, some 80 million unique TCR beta chains were counted across the roughly 670 repertoires, and roughly 10 million of these chains were shared by at least two donors. Raw reads were error-corrected and collapsed into unique sequences by a nearest-neighbor algorithm in which closely related sequences were merged to remove PCR and sequencing errors. To assign V, D and J gene segments, CDR3 sequences were aligned to IMGT reference sequences. For a sequence to be retained, a match of at least six nucleotides was required to both a V gene segment and a J gene segment. A rearrangement was called productive if the CDR3 had no stop codons and remained in frame with V and J, and every other rearrangement was called non-productive. CDR3 was defined according to IMGT convention as the region running from the second conserved V-encoded cysteine to the conserved J-encoded phenylalanine. The earlier analysis of about 590 of the donors excluded sequences that lacked an unambiguous match to a single V gene segment. In an earlier analysis of around 600 of the donors, V segments were called functional above 56.7% productive rearrangements and were called segregating when the between-donor standard deviation exceeded 5%. A statistical classification framework was developed to diagnose cytomegalovirus status using the catalog of TCR beta chain sequences. A later analysis assigned V and J genes by comparing TCR nucleotide sequences with IMGT/GENE-DB human TR gene sequences. A later analysis assigned CDR3 sequences and most-parsimonious VDJ recombination scenarios with the TCRdist pipeline. In a later analysis, each TCR beta chain was defined by its CDR3 amino acid sequence together with its V-gene family, and reads lacking a unique V-gene family were excluded. As a way to deal with suspected cross-contamination and a sequencing artifact, a later analysis dropped 500 to 700 nucleotide sequences that were highly shared and had low generation probability. A later analysis calculated a clonal expansion index for each public chain from normalized within-repertoire ranks of inferred template counts. In a later analysis, generation probabilities were computed using a VDJ recombination model fitted to out-of-frame rearrangements, and the results were checked against IGoR. In a later analysis, TCR-TCR, TCR-HLA and TCR-CMV co-occurrence was scored with hypergeometric tests, and a repertoire-size bias correction was applied to TCR pairs. A later analysis estimated false discovery rates by permuting HLA or CMV assignments 20 times. A later analysis grouped co-occurring TCRs with DBSCAN, adding TCRdist sequence similarity when clustering within HLA-allele-positive subsets. For co-occurrence clustering, repertoires with fewer than 30,000 or more than 120,000 public chains were excluded, along with about five repertoires with anomalous nucleotide sharing. TCRdb limited this immuneACCESS table to in-frame rearrangements with V and J called. A share of clones is missing; checked studies link under half to unresolved V genes, and the rest is unexplained. D and trimming were read from the DNA, whereas the V and J calls and clone size are those reported in that table. The sample table shows about 130,000 clones, and roughly four fifths are seen once. Clones ranked in the top ten supply approximately 7% of the sample.

As to this clone: The antigen this receptor binds is unknown. Base qualities are missing; no much larger clone stands one base away.

The cohort consisted of hundreds of healthy bone marrow donors. At the time of sampling, all cohort members were nominally healthy, though unrecorded immune exposures were likely present. The donor was CMV seronegative and was included in the group of several hundred seronegative cohort members. A peripheral blood sample was collected from each donor, and TCR beta sequencing was performed on peripheral blood mononuclear cells. Genomic DNA was extracted from the blood cell samples with the Qiagen DNeasy Blood Extraction Kit. Measured from the cysteine to the phenylalanine, the CDR3 is 15 residues long. Solely the CDR3 DNA is kept, with 45 bases framed from the first base. Trimming costs V 3 bases and J 0 bases, and their ends lie 9 bases apart. Per the germline V gene (reference sequence), LNHDA is the CDR1 and SQIVND is the CDR2.

The sequencing sample was made of PBMCs. The clonotype comes from a male donor in good health and CMV-seronegative. This chain joins TRBV19 to TRBJ1-5, and perhaps TRBD1 as D gene, on 5 matching bases. The CDR3 amino acid sequence is: CASSMGQYSNQPQHF. The DNA is as follows: TGTGCCAGTAGTATGGGGCAATATAGCAATCAGCCCCAGCATTTT.